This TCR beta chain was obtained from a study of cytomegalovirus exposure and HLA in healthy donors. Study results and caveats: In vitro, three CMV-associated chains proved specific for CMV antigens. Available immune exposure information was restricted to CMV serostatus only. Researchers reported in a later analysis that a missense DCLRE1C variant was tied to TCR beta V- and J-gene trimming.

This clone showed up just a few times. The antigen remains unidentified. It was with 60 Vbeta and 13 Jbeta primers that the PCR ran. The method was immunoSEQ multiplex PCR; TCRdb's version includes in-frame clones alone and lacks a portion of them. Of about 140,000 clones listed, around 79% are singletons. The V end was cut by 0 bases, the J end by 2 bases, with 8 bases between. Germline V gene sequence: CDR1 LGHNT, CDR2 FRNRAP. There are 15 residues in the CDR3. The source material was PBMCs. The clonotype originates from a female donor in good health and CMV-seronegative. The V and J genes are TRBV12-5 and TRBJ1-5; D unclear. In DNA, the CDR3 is TGTGCTAGTGGTTTGGTCCCCGAGGGCAATCAGCCCCAGCATTTT. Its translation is CASGLVPEGNQPQHF.